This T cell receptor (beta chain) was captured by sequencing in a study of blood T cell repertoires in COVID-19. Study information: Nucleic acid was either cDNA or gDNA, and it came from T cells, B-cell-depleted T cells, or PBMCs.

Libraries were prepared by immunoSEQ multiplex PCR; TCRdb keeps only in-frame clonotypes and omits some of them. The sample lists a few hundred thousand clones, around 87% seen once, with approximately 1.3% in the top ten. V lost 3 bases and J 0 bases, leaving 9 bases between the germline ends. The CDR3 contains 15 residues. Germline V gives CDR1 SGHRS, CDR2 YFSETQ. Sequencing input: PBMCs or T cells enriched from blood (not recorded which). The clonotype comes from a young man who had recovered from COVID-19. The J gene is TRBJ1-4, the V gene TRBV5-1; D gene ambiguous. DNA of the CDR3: TGCGCCAGCAGCTCGGGGAGTTCAACTAATGAAAAACTGTTTTTT. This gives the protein CASSSGSSTNEKLFF.